This TCR beta chain was identified during a study of T cell repertoires in cytomegalovirus infection. On the study more broadly: Through public TCR beta signatures, both CMV infection and matching HLA type were indicated. General study results and limits: Public TCR beta family frequency separated CMV-and-HLA carriers, including in an independent cohort. Predominance within the ex vivo response was attributable to HLA-C-restricted CMV-specific TCR beta clonotypes.

Germline CDR1 is MDHEN and CDR2 is SYDVKM. The CDR3 consists of 14 residues. V lost 3 bases, J lost 0 bases, and 8 bases lay in between. TCRdb called the reads again in MiXCR, with one record for every CDR3 protein. The sample includes 200,000 to 300,000 distinct CDR3 sequences, roughly an eighth seen only once; the top ten take roughly 8.7%. A note on this clonotype: The antigen remains unidentified.

Sequences were obtained from PBMCs. The chain couples TRBV28 to TRBJ2-5; perhaps D is TRBD1 or TRBD2 (5 bases each). The sequence derives from a human donor in good health (CMV status not recorded). Some clones in this sample may be carry-over from other donors' samples. The DNA of the CDR3 is TGTGCCAGCAGTTTCGGGACGTACCAAGAGACCCAGTACTTC. Amino acid sequence: CASSFGTYQETQYF.